A selection of T cell receptor beta chains follows, all from one sample in a study of blood T cell repertoires in COVID-19. The assay was immunoSEQ multiplex PCR, and TCRdb's table has in-frame clones only and misses some. The sample records about 140,000 clones, just over 85% being singletons. Sequencing used peripheral blood. Every receptor here comes from a woman aged 55-69 years with acute or convalescent COVID-19. Each CDR3 is given with its conserved first and last residue. D genes are given only for firm matches. Clone size appears in some rows only: once, few, many, or a class for an expanded clone.

J: TRBJ1-2
length: 17
size: -
D: TRBD1
V: TRBV9
DNA: TGTGCCAGCAGCGCCGACCTTATTCCGACAGGGAACTATGGCTACACCTTC
CDR3: CASSADLIPTGNYGYTF

J: TRBJ1-6
length: 13
size: -
D: TRBD1
V: TRBV6-5
DNA: TGTGCCAGCCAAACAGGGGTGAATTCACCCCTCCACTTT
CDR3: CASQTGVNSPLHF

J: TRBJ1-6
length: 16
size: few
D: -
V: TRBV18
DNA: TGTGCCAGCTCAAGTCGTGGGAGCTCCTATAATTCACCCCTCCACTTT
CDR3: CASSSRGSSYNSPLHF

J: TRBJ2-7
length: 15
size: few
D: TRBD2
V: TRBV11-2
DNA: TGTGCCAGCAGCGCCGGACTAGCGGCCTCCTACGAGCAGTACTTC
CDR3: CASSAGLAASYEQYF

J: TRBJ1-6
length: 15
size: -
D: -
V: TRBV4-3
DNA: TGCGCCAGCAGCCAAGATCCAGGGCGTAATTCACCCCTCCACTTT
CDR3: CASSQDPGRNSPLHF

J: TRBJ1-1
length: 13
size: few
D: -
V: TRBV3-1/TRBV3-2
DNA: TGTGCCAGCAGCCATCAGGGTAGGACTGAAGCTTTCTTT
CDR3: CASSHQGRTEAFF

J: TRBJ2-3
length: 13
size: -
D: -
V: TRBV19
DNA: TGTGCCAGTAAGGCCAGGTCAACAGATACGCAGTATTTT
CDR3: CASKARSTDTQYF

J: TRBJ1-6
length: 14
size: -
D: TRBD1
V: TRBV7-9
DNA: TGTGCCAGCAGCCCGGGACAGGAAAATTCACCCCTCCACTTT
CDR3: CASSPGQENSPLHF

J: TRBJ2-1
length: 15
size: -
D: TRBD2
V: TRBV27
DNA: TGTGCCAGCAGACGTAGCGGGGGGGCTTACAATGAGCAGTTCTTC
CDR3: CASRRSGGAYNEQFF

J: TRBJ2-5
length: 14
size: once
D: TRBD1
V: TRBV10-1
DNA: TGCGCCAGCACCGGCGGGACAGGGGGAGAGACCCAGTACTTC
CDR3: CASTGGTGGETQYF

J: TRBJ1-4
length: 15
size: -
D: -
V: TRBV7-9
DNA: TGTGCCAGCAGCTTCAGGACTCCGACGGAAGAAAAACTGTTTTTT
CDR3: CASSFRTPTEEKLFF

J: TRBJ2-5
length: 12
size: -
D: TRBD1
V: TRBV29-1
DNA: TGCAGCGTAGCGGACAGGGGAAAGACCCAGTACTTC
CDR3: CSVADRGKTQYF

J: TRBJ2-3
length: 15
size: -
D: -
V: TRBV19
DNA: TGTGCCAGTAGTCCACCGGGGCAGGGAGGAGATACGCAGTATTTT
CDR3: CASSPPGQGGDTQYF

J: TRBJ2-7
length: 13
size: -
D: -
V: TRBV30
DNA: TGTGCCTCAAAGACTCCGGTAGGATACGAGCAGTACTTC
CDR3: CASKTPVGYEQYF

J: TRBJ2-3
length: 16
size: many
D: TRBD2
V: TRBV4-3
DNA: TGCGCCAGCAGCCAAGATTTTGCGGGGGGCACAGATACGCAGTATTTT
CDR3: CASSQDFAGGTDTQYF